This T cell receptor beta chain was found in a study of blood T cell repertoires in COVID-19. The overall study: Samples taken during acute and convalescent COVID-19 were collected in the United States, Italy and Spain. In each case, the material was cDNA or gDNA derived from T cells, B-cell-depleted T cells, or PBMCs.

Enrolment of Seattle patients took place during active infection, and they were followed longitudinally. The CDR3 has 14 residues. The V and J ends lost 0 bases and 10 bases respectively, with 10 bases between them. In germline, CDR1 is MNHEY, CDR2 SVGAGI. Original data processing: How many nucleated cells were present was estimated from reference gene primer amplification. The repertoire was sequenced with immunoSEQ multiplex PCR; TCRdb's copy has only in-frame clones and lacks some. V and J calls and clone size are given by that table; D and trimming were obtained from the DNA. The table includes 150,000 or so clones, around 79% detected once.

V gene TRBV6-5 combines with J gene TRBJ1-6; D may be TRBD1 (6 bases). This clonotype originated in a woman in her sixties or seventies with COVID-19, enrolled during active disease. The sequenced sample was peripheral blood. The CDR3 reads CASSYSAGVSPLHF. The CDR3 coding sequence is TGTGCCAGCAGTTACTCAGCAGGGGTCTCACCCCTCCACTTT.